The 28 T cell receptor beta chains given below trace back to one sample, sequenced in a study of shared T cell receptors in the human thymus. Profiling relied on immunoSEQ multiplex PCR, and the TCRdb table lists in-frame clones only, not all of them. The profile shows over 350,000 clones, 95% of them singletons. Sequencing was done on a sample of thymocytes. These receptors all come from a human donor.

In its sample, this clone was seen a few times. V is TRBV27 and J is TRBJ1-5, with D possibly TRBD1 on 6 matching bases. Germline V gene lookup returns CDR1 MNHEY and CDR2 SMNVEV (reference sequence). The CDR3 is made up of 13 amino acids. The V end was cut by 6 bases, the J end by 7 bases, with 13 bases between. The CDR3 nucleotides read TGTGCCAGCAGCTCGCAGGGGTCCCAGCCCCAGCATTTT. Translated: CASSSQGSQPQHF.

This clone was recorded once. The chain recombines TRBV6-1 with TRBJ2-1; 8 bases are a match to TRBD1. Germline V gene lookup returns CDR1 MNHNS and CDR2 SASEGT. V trimming: 7 bases; J trimming: 1 base; junction bases outside the gene matches: 3. This CDR3 region has 14 residues. Written as DNA, the CDR3 is TGTGCCAGCAATCAGGGGGCTTCCTACAATGAGCAGTTCTTC. Residues: CASNQGASYNEQFF.

This sequence joins TRBV28 and TRBJ1-1, with TRBD1 matching over 9 bases. The V segment lost 5 bases and the J segment 6 bases; nucleotides outside the gene matches: 13. The CDR3 totals 16 residues. CDR1 MDHEN and CDR2 SYDVKM come from the germline V gene. The CDR3 loop reads CASSPPFGQGTPEAFF. As DNA, the CDR3 is TGTGCCAGCAGTCCGCCATTCGGACAGGGGACCCCTGAAGCTTTCTTT. The full variable domain, with the rest looked up from reference TRBV28 and TRBJ1-1, is DVKVTQSSRYLVKRTGEKVFLECVQDMDHENMFWYRQDPGLGLRLIYFSYDVKMKEKGDIPEGYSVSREKKERFSLILESASTNQTSMYLCASSPPFGQGTPEAFFGQGTRLTVV.

This clone occurred once. The rearrangement links TRBV19 to TRBJ1-3, with TRBD1 as a possible D gene (5 bases). The V end was cut by 3 bases, the J end by 4 bases, with 10 bases between. This CDR3 is built from 14 residues. Germline V gives CDR1 LNHDA, CDR2 SQIVND (reference sequence). The chain's CDR3 is CASSMGQVGNTIYF. The CDR3 coding sequence is TGTGCCAGTAGTATGGGGCAGGTCGGAAACACCATATATTTT.

The chain links TRBV10-3 to TRBJ1-5, with TRBD1 identical over 10 bases. Germline-derived CDR1 and CDR2 are ENHRY and SYGVKD. V dropped 7 bases and J dropped 2; count of bases not matched to a gene: 5. This CDR3 is 15 amino acids long. The CDR3 loop reads CAINDRGPRNQPQHF. The CDR3 DNA follows: TGTGCCATCAATGACAGGGGGCCCCGCAATCAGCCCCAGCATTTT.

V gene TRBV28 combines with J gene TRBJ2-1; 10 bases match TRBD2. CDR3 length: 20 amino acids. CDR1 is MDHEN, CDR2 SYDVKM, per germline. After removal of 0 bases from V and 12 bases from J, the junction contained 23 bases not matched to a gene. The CDR3 loop is CASSLWRRVGRLAGDFWQFF. CDR3 bases: TGTGCCAGCAGTTTATGGAGAAGGGTTGGTAGGCTAGCGGGAGATTTCTGGCAGTTCTTC.

This chain joins TRBV5-4 and TRBJ2-1, with 13 positions matching TRBD2. CDR3 length: 15 residues. After removal of 3 bases from V and 4 bases from J, the junction contained 1 base not matched to a gene. Germline V gives CDR1 SGHNT, CDR2 YYREEE (reference sequence). This chain's CDR3 is CASSSGLAGYNEQFF. CDR3 DNA: TGTGCCAGCAGCTCGGGACTAGCGGGATACAATGAGCAGTTCTTC.

The V call is TRBV11-2, the J call TRBJ2-7; D uncertain. There are 14 residues in the CDR3. The V and J ends lost 5 bases and 5 bases respectively, with 16 bases between them. Germline CDR1 reads SGHAT; CDR2 reads FQNNGV. The CDR3 loop is CASSPRRVRDEQYF. DNA of the CDR3: TGTGCCAGCAGCCCCCGCCGCGTTAGGGACGAGCAGTACTTC.

The CDR3 spells CASSFPQPGTAHAYEQYF. CDR3 nucleotides: TGTGCCAGCAGTTTCCCCCAACCCGGGACAGCCCACGCTTACGAGCAGTACTTC. The rearrangement links TRBV28 to TRBJ2-7, with TRBD1 identical over 7 bases. CDR3 length: 18 amino acids. J lost 4 bases, V lost 3 bases, and 18 bases had no gene match. Germline CDR1 MDHEN, CDR2 SYDVKM.

The chain has TRBV4-2 and TRBJ2-3; D remains unclear. Per the germline V gene, CDR1 is LGHNA and CDR2 is YNFKEQ. V was cut by 0 bases and J by 4 bases, with 5 bases left in between. CDR3 length equals 13 residues. The CDR3 sequence: CASSQEGADTQYF. CDR3 nucleotides: TGTGCCAGCAGCCAAGAGGGTGCAGATACGCAGTATTTT.

The chain links TRBV7-6 to TRBJ2-2, with 7 bases that match TRBD1. Looked up from germline, CDR1 is SGHVS and CDR2 is FNYEAQ. V shed 6 bases and J 5 bases; nucleotides not matched to a gene: 15. This CDR3 spans 17 amino acids. Here the CDR3 reads CASSSGTEHIGTGELFF. CDR3 coding DNA: TGTGCCAGCAGTTCCGGGACAGAACATATAGGGACCGGGGAGCTGTTTTTT.

V usage is TRBV27 and J usage is TRBJ1-2; TRBD1 matches 9 bases. The V gene end was trimmed by 5 bases and the J gene end by 4 bases; junction bases not matched to a gene: 5. This CDR3 has 14 amino acids. CDR1 and CDR2 (germline): MNHEY, SMNVEV (reference sequence). Written as DNA, the CDR3 is TGTGCCAGCAGTAGAACAGGGGGCGGCTATGGCTACACCTTC. The encoded protein is CASSRTGGGYGYTF.

The V call is TRBV5-1, the J call TRBJ2-7; 10 nucleotides match TRBD2. V was pared by 4 bases and J by 5 bases, with 18 bases of the junction left unmatched. CDR3 length: 18 residues. Germline loops: CDR1 SGHRS, CDR2 YFSETQ. The CDR3 DNA reads as TGCGCCAGCAGCACTAAGTTTCTAGCTAGCGGGAGCAAACACGAGCAGTACTTC. Translating it yields CASSTKFLASGSKHEQYF.

The chain has TRBV7-9 and TRBJ2-7; possibly TRBD2 for D (6 bases). V was trimmed by 5 bases and J by 3 bases, leaving 14 bases between them. CDR1 is SEHNR and CDR2 is FQNEAQ in the germline V gene (reference sequence). CDR3 length equals 14 residues. The CDR3 sequence is CASSPTGTYYEQYF. The DNA of the CDR3 is TGTGCCAGCAGCCCAACCGGGACTTACTACGAGCAGTACTTC.

This sequence joins TRBV10-3 and TRBJ2-1, with D unresolved. Per the germline V gene, CDR1 is ENHRY and CDR2 is SYGVKD. CDR3 length: 12 amino acids. The V end lost 3 bases, the J end lost 8 bases, and 8 bases lay between the germline ends. DNA of the CDR3: TGTGCCATCAGTGAATTGGGCGATGAGCAGTTCTTC. Residues: CAISELGDEQFF.

The CDR3 DNA reads as TGTGCCAGCTCCTTGGGAACGGAGAGCGAGCAGTACTTC. It specifies CASSLGTESEQYF. The V call is TRBV9, the J call TRBJ2-7; D unclear. V was clipped by 7 bases and J by 6 bases, with 17 bases between them. Germline values: CDR1 SGDLS, CDR2 YYNGEE. CDR3 length: 13 amino acids.

The chain employs TRBV2 and TRBJ2-2; either TRBD1 or TRBD2 may supply D (5 bases each). CDR1 is SNHLY, CDR2 FYNNEI, per germline. The CDR3 is 14 residues long. Deletions cut 11 bases from V and 5 bases from J, with 18 bases between. CDR3 DNA sequence: TGTGCCCCCGAGGGACGCCCTGGTACCGGGGAGCTGTTTTTT. Its translation is CAPEGRPGTGELFF.

The chain has TRBV10-3 and TRBJ2-2; D is uncertain. Germline CDR1 and CDR2: ENHRY and SYGVKD. V shed 7 bases and J shed 6 bases, with 15 bases lying between them. This CDR3 has 14 residues. The CDR3 is CAITIGGVAGELFF. In DNA form, the CDR3 reads TGTGCCATCACCATCGGTGGCGTAGCCGGGGAGCTGTTTTTT.

The gene calls are TRBV4-2 and TRBJ2-3; TRBD2 agrees at 9 bases. The germline V gene encodes CDR1 LGHNA and CDR2 YNFKEQ. The CDR3 is made up of 17 amino acids. V shed 1 base, J shed 1 base, and the junction held 6 bases outside the gene matches. CDR3 loop: CASSQGGGLAGTDTQYF. The CDR3 DNA reads as TGTGCCAGCAGCCAAGGGGGGGGACTAGCCGGCACAGATACGCAGTATTTT.

The CDR3 loop is CATSRTSRSSYEQYF. CDR3 coding DNA: TGTGCCACCAGCAGGACATCCAGGAGCTCCTACGAGCAGTACTTC. V is TRBV15 and J is TRBJ2-7; D call uncertain. The V gene lost 3 bases and the J gene lost 0 bases, with 12 bases spanning the gap. The CDR3 has 15 residues. Germline loops: CDR1 LNHNV, CDR2 YYDKDF (reference sequence).

This chain links TRBV15 with TRBJ2-7, with D possibly TRBD2 on 5 matching bases. Germline CDR1 and CDR2: LNHNV and YYDKDF (reference sequence). Trimming took off 2 bases at V and 5 bases at J, with 10 bases between the two ends. The CDR3 runs to 13 residues. The chain's CDR3 is CATSRSPRDEQYF. The DNA for the CDR3 is TGTGCCACCAGCAGATCCCCGCGGGACGAGCAGTACTTC. Supplemented by reference TRBV15 and TRBJ2-7, the full variable domain reads DAMVIQNPRYQVTQFGKPVTLSCSQTLNHNVMYWYQQKSSQAPKLLFHYYDKDFNNEADTPDNFQSRRPNTSFCFLDIRSPGLGDTAMYLCATSRSPRDEQYFGPGTRLTVT.

The chain carries TRBV7-9 and TRBJ2-2; tentative D call: TRBD2 (6 bases). Germline CDR1 is SEHNR and CDR2 is FQNEAQ (reference sequence). There are 14 residues in the CDR3. V was trimmed by 3 bases and J by 6 bases, leaving 11 bases between them. This chain's CDR3 is CASSFPGAPGELFF. The DNA of the CDR3 is TGTGCCAGCAGCTTTCCGGGAGCCCCCGGGGAGCTGTTTTTT. Together with reference TRBV7-9 and TRBJ2-2, the CDR3 gives the full variable domain: DTGVSQNPRHKITKRGQNVTFRCDPISEHNRLYWYRQTLGQGPEFLTYFQNEAQLEKSRLLSDRFSAERPKGSFSTLEIQRTEQGDSAMYLCASSFPGAPGELFFGEGSRLTVL.

The chain recombines TRBV25-1 with TRBJ2-3, with 9 positions matching TRBD1. Germline CDR1 is MGHDK and CDR2 is SYGVNS. After removal of 2 bases from V and 7 bases from J, the junction contained 4 bases not matched to a gene. The CDR3 has 14 residues. CDR3 amino acids: CASSERDRVNTQYF. The CDR3, as DNA: TGTGCCAGCAGTGAACGGGACAGGGTAAATACGCAGTATTTT.

The chain combines TRBV27 with TRBJ2-1; 7 bases map to TRBD2. The V gene's germline CDR1 is MNHEY and CDR2 SMNVEV (reference sequence). The ends lost 8 bases at V and 7 bases at J; junction bases unmatched: 8. The CDR3 is 13 amino acids. The CDR3: CASQGTTVNEQFF. The CDR3, as DNA: TGTGCCAGCCAAGGGACTACAGTGAATGAGCAGTTCTTC.

The chain links TRBV19 to TRBJ1-1; D possibly corresponds to TRBD1 (6 bases). The CDR3 totals 15 residues. V dropped 0 bases and J dropped 4 bases, with 12 bases sitting between them. Looked up from germline, CDR1 is LNHDA and CDR2 is SQIVND (reference sequence). This CDR3 reads CASSIERGAITEAFF. The CDR3 DNA sequence: TGTGCCAGTAGTATAGAGAGGGGGGCGATCACTGAAGCTTTCTTT.

The rearrangement joins TRBV18 to TRBJ1-5, with TRBD1 as a possible D gene (5 bases). This CDR3 has 15 amino acids. The ends were cut back, 2 bases at V and 6 bases at J, with 14 bases in the middle. CDR1 KGHSH and CDR2 LQKENI come from the germline V gene. This chain's CDR3 is CASSPGREGGQPQHF. In nucleotides, the CDR3 is TGTGCCAGCTCACCAGGCAGGGAGGGTGGTCAGCCCCAGCATTTT.

This chain uses TRBV28 with TRBJ2-7; tentatively, D is TRBD1 (6 bases). V dropped 1 base and J dropped 6 bases, with 13 bases sitting between them. This CDR3 contains 14 residues. Germline loops: CDR1 MDHEN, CDR2 SYDVKM. CDR3 residues: CASSLSVGGSEQYF. CDR3 bases: TGTGCCAGCAGTTTATCGGTAGGGGGATCCGAGCAGTACTTC. Full variable domain (missing parts from reference TRBV28 and TRBJ2-7): DVKVTQSSRYLVKRTGEKVFLECVQDMDHENMFWYRQDPGLGLRLIYFSYDVKMKEKGDIPEGYSVSREKKERFSLILESASTNQTSMYLCASSLSVGGSEQYFGPGTRLTVT.

V usage is TRBV27 and J usage is TRBJ2-7; D is ambiguous. The germline V and J ends were trimmed by 6 bases and 2 bases, with 17 bases remaining between them. Germline V gene lookup returns CDR1 MNHEY and CDR2 SMNVEV (reference sequence). The CDR3 is 15 amino acids. The CDR3 DNA sequence: TGTGCCAGCAGCCGAAACCCCCCGTATACCTACGAGCAGTACTTC. Amino acids: CASSRNPPYTYEQYF.